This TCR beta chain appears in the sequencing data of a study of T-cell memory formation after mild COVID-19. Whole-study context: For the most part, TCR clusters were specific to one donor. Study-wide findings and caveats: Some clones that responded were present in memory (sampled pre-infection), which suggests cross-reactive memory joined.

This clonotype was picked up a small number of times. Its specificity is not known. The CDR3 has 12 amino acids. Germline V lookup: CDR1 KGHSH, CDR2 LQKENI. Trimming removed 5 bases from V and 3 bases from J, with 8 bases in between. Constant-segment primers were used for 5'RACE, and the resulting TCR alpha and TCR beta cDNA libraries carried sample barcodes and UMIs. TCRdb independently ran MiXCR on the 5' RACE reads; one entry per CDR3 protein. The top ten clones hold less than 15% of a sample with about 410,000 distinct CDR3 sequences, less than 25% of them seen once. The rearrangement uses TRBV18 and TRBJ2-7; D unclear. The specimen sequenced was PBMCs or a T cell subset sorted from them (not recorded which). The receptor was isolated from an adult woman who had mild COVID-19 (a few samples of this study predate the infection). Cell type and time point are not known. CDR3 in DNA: TGTGCCAGCTCAGAGAATAGCTACGAGCAGTACTTC. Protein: CASSENSYEQYF.